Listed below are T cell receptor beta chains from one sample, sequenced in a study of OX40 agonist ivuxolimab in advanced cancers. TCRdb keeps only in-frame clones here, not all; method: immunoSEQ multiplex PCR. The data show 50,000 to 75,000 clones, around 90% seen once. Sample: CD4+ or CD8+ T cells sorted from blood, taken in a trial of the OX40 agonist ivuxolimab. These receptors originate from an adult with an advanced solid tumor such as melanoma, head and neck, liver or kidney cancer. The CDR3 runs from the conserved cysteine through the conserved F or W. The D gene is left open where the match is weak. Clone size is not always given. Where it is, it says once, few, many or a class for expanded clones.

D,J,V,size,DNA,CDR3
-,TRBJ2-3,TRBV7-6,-,TGTGCCAGCAGCCCAGGTAGCGGCACAGATACGCAGTATTTT,CASSPGSGTDTQYF
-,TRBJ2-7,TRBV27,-,TGTGCCAGCAGTTTAACACAGCTCACCTACGAGCAGTACTTC,CASSLTQLTYEQYF
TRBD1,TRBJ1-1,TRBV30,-,TGTGCCAGGACAGGGGTTGGGACTGAAGCTTTCTTT,CARTGVGTEAFF
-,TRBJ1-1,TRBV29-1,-,TGCAGCGTTGTCAGGGGAACGAACACTGAAGCTTTCTTT,CSVVRGTNTEAFF
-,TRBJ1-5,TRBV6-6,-,TGTGCCAGCAGCATAAGGGGCCAGCCCCAGCATTTT,CASSIRGQPQHF
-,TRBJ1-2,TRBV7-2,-,TGTGCCAGCAGCTTAAATCCAGGGACCTATGGCTACACCTTC,CASSLNPGTYGYTF
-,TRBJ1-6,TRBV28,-,TGTGCCAGCAGTCCTCCACAGGGTTTAACGAGGTCACCCCTCCACTTT,CASSPPQGLTRSPLHF
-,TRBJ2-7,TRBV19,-,TGTGCCAGTAGTATTGGGACGGGGCTATACGAGCAGTACTTC,CASSIGTGLYEQYF
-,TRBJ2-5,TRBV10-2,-,TGCGCCAGCAGCGCCGTGGGTCGAGGGGAGACCCAGTACTTC,CASSAVGRGETQYF
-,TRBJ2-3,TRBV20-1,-,TGCAGTCCCCACAGAGGAGATACGCAGTATTTT,CSPHRGDTQYF
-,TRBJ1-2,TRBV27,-,TGTGCCAGCAGAAGGGACCACTACTATGGCTACACCTTC,CASRRDHYYGYTF
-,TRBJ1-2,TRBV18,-,TGTGCCAGCTCACCAGCTCCACAGGGCTATGGCTACACCTTC,CASSPAPQGYGYTF
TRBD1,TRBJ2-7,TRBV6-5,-,TGTGCCAGCAGTTACTCATACAGGGGGTCCTACGAGCAGTACTTC,CASSYSYRGSYEQYF
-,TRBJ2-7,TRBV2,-,TGTGCCAGCAGTCGGGACATCTTCTCCTACGAGCAGTACTTC,CASSRDIFSYEQYF
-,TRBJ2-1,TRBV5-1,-,TGCGTCGCGGTTAGTTTTCCCAATGAGCAGTTCTTC,CVAVSFPNEQFF
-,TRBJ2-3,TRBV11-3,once,TGTGCCAGCAGCTCGCGGTGGGGAGATACGCAGTATTTT,CASSSRWGDTQYF
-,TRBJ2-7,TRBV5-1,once,TGCGCCAGCAGCTTGGGGCACGGGTTGAACGAGCAGTACTTC,CASSLGHGLNEQYF
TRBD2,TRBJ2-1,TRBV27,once,TGTGCCAGCAGTTGGACTAGCGGGAGGAATGAGCAGTTCTTC,CASSWTSGRNEQFF
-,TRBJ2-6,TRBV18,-,TGTGCCAGCTCACCCCAGGGAAGGGATTGGTCTGGGGCCAACGTCCTGACTTTC,CASSPQGRDWSGANVLTF
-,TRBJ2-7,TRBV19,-,TGTGCCAGTCGAGACGGACCCGGGGGGCAGTACTTC,CASRDGPGGQYF
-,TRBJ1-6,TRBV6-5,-,TGTGCCAGCAGTTCCCTCCGGGGGCGGTATTCACCCCTCCACTTT,CASSSLRGRYSPLHF
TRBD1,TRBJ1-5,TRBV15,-,TGTGCCACCAGCAGAGATCTTTGGGGACAGAGGCTAAACGGGGATCAGCCCCAGCATTTT,CATSRDLWGQRLNGDQPQHF
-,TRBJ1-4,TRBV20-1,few,TGCAGTGCTAAGACTAATGAAAAACTGTTTTTT,CSAKTNEKLFF
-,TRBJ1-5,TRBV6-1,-,TGTGCCACCCGTAGGGTTGGCAATCAGCCCCAGCATTTT,CATRRVGNQPQHF